One sample yielded the 16 T cell receptor beta chains listed below, sequenced in a study of cytotoxic CD8 clonotypes in ibrutinib-treated CLL (dated by TCRdb to the early 2020s). The time point label of this sample denotes: roughly 23 months on ibrutinib. Library preparation used the immunoSEQ multiplex PCR assay. TCRdb took over this immuneACCESS table, retaining in-frame rearrangements with V and J assigned. Such tables are incomplete; in checked studies, under half of the missing clones stem from an unresolved V gene, and the remainder is unexplained. Counted in this sample were about 120,000 clones; approximately 58% of them appeared once. Around 37% of the sample is held by the ten biggest clonotypes. The source was PBMCs, collected after 24 months of ibrutinib treatment. The receptors shown here come from a human donor with chronic lymphocytic leukemia.

In its sample, this clone is medium-sized. The V gene is TRBV13, the J gene TRBJ2-3; D remains unclear. Trimming shortened V by 1 base and J by 4 bases, and 9 bases separated the two germline ends. The CDR3 runs 14 residues. CDR1 and CDR2 (germline): PRHDT, FYEKMQ (reference sequence). CDR3 sequence reads: CASSLELLPDTQYF. CDR3 nucleotide sequence: TGTGCCAGCAGCTTAGAACTCCTTCCAGATACGCAGTATTTT.

CDR3 amino acids: CASSLPLAGVVSYEQYF. The CDR3 DNA reads TGTGCCAGCAGCTTACCACTAGCGGGGGTAGTCTCCTACGAGCAGTACTTC. V usage is TRBV7-8 and J usage is TRBJ2-7; 11 bases match TRBD2. There are 17 residues in the CDR3. Germline loops: CDR1 SGHVS, CDR2 FQNEAQ. With V trimmed by 2 bases and J by 0 bases, 6 bases remained unmatched.

J is TRBJ2-1 and V is TRBV5-1; D might be TRBD2 (6 bases). Trimming shortened V by 4 bases and J by 7 bases, and 12 bases separated the two germline ends. Germline CDR1 and CDR2: SGHRS and YFSETQ. The CDR3 has 13 residues. The CDR3 is CASSPAAGNEQFF. As DNA, the CDR3 is TGCGCCAGCAGCCCGGCCGCGGGAAATGAGCAGTTCTTC.

This clone was seen a handful of times. CDR3 sequence reads: CASSPQGAYSNYGYTF. The CDR3, as DNA: TGTGCCAGCTCACCACAGGGGGCGTATAGTAACTATGGCTACACCTTC. The rearrangement joins TRBV18 to TRBJ1-2; TRBD1 matches at 7 bases. V shed 1 base and J 1 base; nucleotides not matched to a gene: 6. The CDR3 consists of 16 residues. Germline V gene data show CDR1 as KGHSH and CDR2 as LQKENI.

The gene calls are TRBV2 and TRBJ2-4; TRBD1 might be the D (6 bases). This CDR3 contains 15 residues. Per the germline V gene, CDR1 is SNHLY and CDR2 is FYNNEI. V lost 1 base and J lost 3, with 10 bases in between. The CDR3 coding sequence is TGTGCCAGCAGTGAAGGGGGACAATTCAAAAACATTCAGTACTTC. It codes for CASSEGGQFKNIQYF.

The CDR3 here is CASSEGTGNYGYTF. In DNA, the CDR3 is TGCGCCAGCAGCGAGGGGACAGGGAACTATGGCTACACCTTC. J is TRBJ1-2 and V is TRBV5-1; 9 bases line up with TRBD1. Trimming removed 4 bases from V and 2 bases from J; junction bases left unmatched: 3. Looked up from germline, CDR1 is SGHRS and CDR2 is YFSETQ. There are 14 residues in the CDR3.

The chain links TRBV5-4 to TRBJ1-1; TRBD1 aligns across 10 bases. Germline V lookup: CDR1 SGHNT, CDR2 YYREEE (reference sequence). The CDR3 has 15 amino acids. After removal of 2 bases from V and 5 bases from J, the junction contained 6 bases not matched to a gene. The CDR3 protein is CASSFPGTGVTEAFF. CDR3 DNA sequence: TGTGCCAGCAGCTTTCCCGGGACAGGGGTTACTGAAGCTTTCTTT.

The chain links TRBV2 to TRBJ1-2; 11 bases align to TRBD1. With V trimmed by 6 bases and J by 7 bases, 10 bases remained unmatched. Per the germline V gene, CDR1 is SNHLY and CDR2 is FYNNEI. There are 15 residues in the CDR3. The CDR3 DNA reads as TGTGCCAGCAGATTACTGGGACAGGGGGAGGGTGGCTACACCTTC. Protein product: CASRLLGQGEGGYTF.

This clone was picked up a small number of times. The rearrangement uses TRBV7-9 and TRBJ1-6, with TRBD1 as a possible D gene (6 bases). This CDR3 contains 15 residues. V was cut by 4 bases and J by 5 bases, with 12 bases left in between. Per germline, CDR1 SEHNR and CDR2 FQNEAQ (reference sequence). CDR3 sequence reads: CASSSSGADNSPLHF. CDR3 sequence (DNA): TGTGCCAGCAGCTCATCAGGGGCAGATAATTCACCCCTCCACTTT.

This CDR3 reads CASSRTGLGSNEQFF. For the CDR3, the DNA is TGTGCCAGCAGTCGGACAGGGTTGGGTAGCAATGAGCAGTTCTTC. The rearrangement uses TRBV6-5 and TRBJ2-1; 8 positions match TRBD1. Germline V gene sequence: CDR1 MNHEY, CDR2 SVGAGI. V was pared by 5 bases and J by 6 bases, with 9 bases of the junction left unmatched. This CDR3 has 15 amino acids.

The rearrangement uses TRBV10-3 and TRBJ2-7, with 7 bases identical to TRBD1. Trimming cost V 3 bases and J 0 bases; bases outside gene matches: 8. CDR3 length: 16 amino acids. Germline loops: CDR1 ENHRY, CDR2 SYGVKD. CDR3 coding DNA: TGTGCCATCAGTGAATCGGGACAGAAATACTCCTACGAGCAGTACTTC. As protein: CAISESGQKYSYEQYF.

This clone has more than one count but fewer than ten. The chain carries TRBV30 and TRBJ1-3, with TRBD1 as a possible D gene (6 bases). The CDR3 runs 12 residues. Trimming stripped 0 bases from V and 10 bases from J, with 10 bases between. Germline CDR1 reads GTSNPN; CDR2 reads SVGIG (reference sequence). This chain's CDR3 is CAWSVRDRTIYF. The CDR3, as DNA: TGTGCCTGGAGTGTACGCGACAGGACCATATATTTT.

The table lists this clone with a few counts. For the CDR3, the DNA is TGTGCCAGCAGCCCGGGACAGGGGGCCTGGGGCTACACCTTC. This sequence encodes CASSPGQGAWGYTF. This rearrangement joins TRBV4-2 to TRBJ1-2; 12 nucleotides line up with TRBD1. The CDR3 covers 14 residues. Germline V lookup: CDR1 LGHNA, CDR2 YNFKEQ. V lost 4 bases to trimming and J lost 8 bases; unmatched junction nucleotides: 5.

This clone has just a few counts. This rearrangement joins TRBV12-5 to TRBJ1-2; D ambiguous. Germline V CDR1 and CDR2: LGHNT, FRNRAP. The CDR3 sequence is 13 residues long. The germline V and J ends were trimmed by 1 base and 8 bases, with 11 bases remaining between them. The CDR3 spells CASGLEEVGGYTF. CDR3 coding DNA: TGTGCTAGTGGTTTGGAAGAGGTCGGAGGCTACACCTTC.

This clone was picked up many times. The gene calls are TRBV19 and TRBJ2-7; 7 bases line up with TRBD1. Per the germline V gene, CDR1 is LNHDA and CDR2 is SQIVND (reference sequence). This CDR3 is built from 15 residues. Trimming cost V 10 bases and J 6 bases; bases outside gene matches: 18. CDR3 residues: CATSLMNRGKSEQYF. CDR3 nucleotides: TGTGCCACATCGTTGATGAACAGGGGAAAAAGCGAGCAGTACTTC.

The genes are TRBV29-1 and TRBJ2-3; D gene ambiguous. V lost 0 bases and J lost 11, with 3 bases in between. The CDR3 is 9 residues long. In germline, CDR1 is SQVTM, CDR2 ANQGSEA. In nucleotides, the CDR3 is TGCAGCGTTGAAGAGGGGCAGTATTTT. Translated, it gives CSVEEGQYF.